This TCR beta chain was sequenced during a study of blood T cell repertoires in COVID-19. Study as a whole: T cells, B-cell-depleted T cells, or PBMCs supplied cDNA or gDNA.

Assay used: immunoSEQ multiplex PCR; TCRdb lists only in-frame clones, some missing. The sample includes 68,000 or so clones, about nine tenths of them seen just once. The germline CDR1 and CDR2 sequences are SGDLS and YYNGEE. Trimming removed 2 bases from V and 0 bases from J, with 9 bases in between. The CDR3 is made up of 15 amino acids. Only one count was recorded for this clone. V and J are TRBV9 and TRBJ1-3; D is undetermined. Sequenced: peripheral blood. The clonotype comes from a man aged 50 to 60 with active COVID-19. The CDR3 nucleotides are TGTGCCAGCAGCGTCGAAGGAGTCTCTGGAAACACCATATATTTT. It specifies CASSVEGVSGNTIYF.